This paragraph reports one TCR beta chain. Its binding antigen is unknown. No much larger clonotype is one base removed from it; base qualities were not supplied. This specimen comes from a study of long-term antiretroviral therapy in people with HIV (dated by TCRdb to between 2021 and 2022). Study-wide context: The earliest samples were collected roughly a decade before the 2015 WHO recommendation for immediate ART, at a time when ART was usually postponed until CD4 counts fell. This retrospective serial study examined whether starting ART and sustained HIV suppression were associated with changes in the composition and diversity of the TRB repertoire in peripheral blood. A total of over 150 cryopreserved PBMC samples came from 25 to 35 adults with confirmed HIV infection and were collected serially over a mean of roughly six years (range 1-12). Among the approximately 30 participants with HIV, ten to twelve were female. No cross-contamination during QIAcube processing was seen in test extractions of a monoclonal T-cell line run alongside 33 polyclonal samples. The paper's findings and limits, for the study overall: ART initiation was associated with a significant increase in TRB diversity, but diversity stayed significantly below transplant donor controls even after long-term ART. Because pre-ART samples had limited cell numbers, profiling was done on unsorted PBMC rather than on sorted CD4+ and CD8+ T cells. Inferences about post-ART repertoire changes were limited because no data were available on ART adherence, viral resistance or therapy changes. HIV repertoires had narrower CDR3 length ranges than controls, and the network structure suggested an antigen-experienced repertoire that shifted only slightly toward naive after ART. The samples were dated from about 2004 to 2018, and the ART regimens that were used may be less effective than current ART regimens. Since PBMC availability was limited, sequencing covered only the TCR beta chain, with no alpha chain pairing. Expanded TRB clones identified before ART initiation dominated the repertoire across all time points, though the dominance fluctuated and decreased in many PLHIV after ART.

The immunoSEQ hsTCRB v3.0 assay was used at survey level resolution to sequence the TRB variable region. The target sequencing depth for TRB was roughly 40,000-55,000 T-cell genomes per sample. An Illumina MiSeq with a v3 150-cycle kit was used to sequence the pooled TRB libraries. The original pipeline was this. Repertoire analysis was run in R within a reproducible Nextflow workflow that covered QC, data transformation and analysis. LymphoSeq2, an R package for exploring AIRR-Seq data, was used to implement the custom analyses. A handful of samples yielding fewer than 5000 total TRB sequences were excluded, leaving 188 analyzed HIV repertoires. Of the 188 retained HIV repertoires, about 60 were collected before and roughly 130 after ART initiation. Each repertoire was downsampled to 5000 TRB nucleotide sequences, and summary statistics were averaged across 100 downsampling iterations. TRB sequences were retained for analysis only if CDR3 regions of at least seven amino acids were present. A Shannon entropy-derived clonality score and the Gini coefficient were used to measure diversity. In repertoire networks, the top 5000 CDR3 amino acid sequences were linked whenever an edit distance of one separated two sequences. For TRB CDR3 amino acid sequences, GLIPH2 was used to predict antigen specificity groups and MHC restriction. CDR3 amino acid sequences were matched against VDJdb and McPAS-TCR to flag known CMV, EBV, HIV or tissue antigen associations. Pre-ART, post-ART and control groups were compared with Wilcoxon signed-rank tests and Holm-Bonferroni correction. TCRdb retrieved this table from immuneACCESS and kept in-frame rearrangements only. Not all clones are present; in checked studies, unresolved V genes account for under half, and no reason is known for the remainder. That table furnishes V, J and clone size, whereas the DNA furnished D and trimming. For this sample the table gives tens of thousands of clones, of which about 85% were detected only once. The ten biggest clones cover over 10% of the sample.

Inclusive of the bounding cysteine and phenylalanine, the CDR3 is 13 residues long. Only CDR3 DNA is held: 39 bases, read in frame from base 1. Via the germline V gene (reference sequence), CDR1 is SEHNR and CDR2 FQNEAQ. Trimming costs V 2 bases and J 5 bases, and their ends lie 8 bases apart. To be included, a participant needed at least one PBMC sample from before ART initiation plus at least two post-ART samples. All participants with HIV were treated in the United States of America. Before DNA extraction, cryopreserved samples of roughly 0.9-11 million PBMC were thawed and then washed. At the time of the earliest PBMC sample, participants with HIV were aged between about 20 and 60 years. Each participant contributed PBMC samples from 1-4 timepoints before ART initiation and 2-8 timepoints after ART initiation, with a median of 7 samples. For every participant, serial HIV viral load, CD4+ T-cell count, ART history and demographic data were obtained. Genomic DNA was extracted from unsorted PBMC with a Qiagen kit on a QIAcube, with processing performed in batches of 12 samples.

Here the chain combines TRBV7-9 and TRBJ2-3, with the D assignment possibly TRBD1 or TRBD2, given 5 matching bases for each. This TCR was sampled from a man younger than 35 with HIV. This sample comprised unsorted PBMCs, obtained 1.1 years after starting antiretroviral therapy. The bases read TGTGCCAGCAGCTTAAGAGGGGTAGATACGCAGTATTTT. Translation gives CASSLRGVDTQYF.